The 2 T cell receptor beta chains given below trace back to one sample, sequenced in a study of naive and memory T cell subsets. Treatment denoted: skin biopsy from PPD injection site in Mantoux-positive individual. An oligonucleotide containing a UMI was ligated to the 3' end of TCR cDNA. Amplification of ligated cDNA took four PCR rounds with SP2 and nested alpha and beta constant primers. TCRdb fed the UMI-ligation and nested PCR reads into MiXCR, producing one record per CDR3 protein. The table includes approximately 21,000 distinct CDR3 sequences, about 6.4% detected once. The sequencing used skin, collected from a tuberculin skin test site. The receptor set was obtained from an adult in good health.

This clonotype came up many times. This chain joins TRBV6-6 and TRBJ2-5, with D hard to call. The CDR3 totals 14 residues. Trimming pared 6 bases from V and 5 bases from J, leaving 16 bases between. Germline V gene sequence: CDR1 MNHNY, CDR2 SVGAGI (reference sequence). The DNA of the CDR3 is TGTGCCAGCAGATTCCCGGCCTCCGGGGAGACCCAGTACTTC. Its translation is CASRFPASGETQYF.

This chain connects TRBV7-6 to TRBJ1-1; D is perhaps TRBD1 (6 bases). Trimming removed 0 bases at V and 5 bases at J, with 16 bases between. There are 16 residues in the CDR3. The V gene's germline CDR1 is SGHVS and CDR2 FNYEAQ. The CDR3: CASSLARGGLGTEAFF. The CDR3 DNA follows: TGTGCCAGCAGCTTAGCCCGCGGGGGGCTCGGGACTGAAGCTTTCTTT.